The rows below give T cell receptor beta chains drawn from one sample of a study of response to subunit inactivated influenza vaccine. Via MiXCR, TCRdb re-called the RT-PCR reads, giving one row per CDR3 protein. The sample has about 500,000 distinct CDR3 sequences, about an eighth seen once; the top ten hold about an eighth. This material consisted of PBMCs from blood, taken roughly 45 days after vaccination. All receptors derive from a man in his forties or fifties who received an inactivated influenza vaccine. CDR3s include the opening cysteine and the closing phenylalanine or tryptophan. Each record gives: D gene, J gene, clone size, V gene, CDR3 DNA, CDR3 protein. A D gene is named only where the DNA matches it firmly. Some rows mark clone size as missing; the rest say once, few, many or name a class of expanded clone.

TRBD2 | TRBJ2-3 | - | TRBV7-9 | TGTGCCAGCAGCTTGACGGCGGGAGCGAGAGATACGCAGTATTTT | CASSLTAGARDTQYF
TRBD2 | TRBJ2-1 | few | TRBV7-2 | TGTGCCAGCAGCTCCCTAGCGGGAGAGGTGGAGCAGTTCTTC | CASSSLAGEVEQFF
- | TRBJ2-7 | - | TRBV7-6 | TGTGCCAGCAGTCCGTTTGGGGGCTACGAGCAGTACTTC | CASSPFGGYEQYF
TRBD2 | TRBJ2-1 | - | TRBV20-1 | TGCAGTGCTAACGCGCTAGCGGGGGGCTACAATGAGCAGTTCTTC | CSANALAGGYNEQFF
TRBD1 | TRBJ2-1 | many | TRBV5-6 | TGTGCCAGCAGCTTCAGAACAGGGGGCCACATAAACAATGAGCAGTTCTTC | CASSFRTGGHINNEQFF
TRBD2 | TRBJ2-5 | few | TRBV20-1 | TGCAGTGCCCGGCGGGGGATCCAAGAGACCCAGTACTTC | CSARRGIQETQYF
TRBD2 | TRBJ2-1 | few | TRBV12-3/TRBV12-4 | TGTGCCAGCAGTGCACTACTAGCGGGGGGGCCAAGTGAGCAGTTCTTC | CASSALLAGGPSEQFF
- | TRBJ2-2 | - | TRBV4-1 | TGCGCCAGCAGCCAATATACCGACACCGGGGAGCTGTTTTTT | CASSQYTDTGELFF
- | TRBJ2-1 | - | TRBV7-2 | TGTGCCAGCAGCTTAGGGGGGGTGGGGTTCTTC | CASSLGGVGFF
- | TRBJ2-3 | - | TRBV10-3 | TGTGCCATCAGTGAGGTCGGAACTTCACCCACAGATACGCAGTATTTT | CAISEVGTSPTDTQYF
TRBD2 | TRBJ2-7 | few | TRBV10-3 | TGTGCCATCAGAAGTCAATCGGTGCTAGCGGGAGCCTACGAGCAGTACTTC | CAIRSQSVLAGAYEQYF
TRBD1 | TRBJ1-6 | - | TRBV29-1 | TGCAGCGCTGGGGACAGCCTGAATTCACCCCTCCACTTT | CSAGDSLNSPLHF
TRBD2 | TRBJ2-3 | - | TRBV12-3/TRBV12-4 | TGTGCCAGCAGTGCCGGGGCGGGGGGGCCAGGCACAGATACGCAGTATTTT | CASSAGAGGPGTDTQYF
- | TRBJ1-6 | few | TRBV6-1 | TGTGCCAGCAGACTACCCGGCCGATTTAATTCACCCCTCCACTTT | CASRLPGRFNSPLHF
TRBD2 | TRBJ2-3 | - | TRBV28 | TGTGCCAGCAGCCCCCCGGGGGGGATCCGCACAGATACGCAGTATTTT | CASSPPGGIRTDTQYF
TRBD2 | TRBJ2-3 | few | TRBV7-2 | TGTGCCAGCAGCTTATTGGGGGGGTCCAGCACAGATACGCAGTATTTT | CASSLLGGSSTDTQYF
TRBD1 | TRBJ2-3 | - | TRBV24-1 | TGTGCCACTGGGGACAGGGACCACAGCACAGATACGCAGTATTTT | CATGDRDHSTDTQYF
TRBD2 | TRBJ2-2 | - | TRBV9 | TGTTCCAGCAGGACTAGCGTAAACACCGGGGAGCTGTTTTTT | CSSRTSVNTGELFF
TRBD1 | TRBJ2-5 | - | TRBV6-2/TRBV6-3 | TGTGCCAGTTCATACCCGTACGGGACAGTCAAAGAGACCCAGTACTTC | CASSYPYGTVKETQYF
- | TRBJ2-4 | - | TRBV9 | TGTGCCAGCAGCGTAGATAGGTCTAAAAACATTCAGTACTTC | CASSVDRSKNIQYF
TRBD1 | TRBJ1-4 | - | TRBV7-2 | TGTGCCAGCAGCTTGGGGCCGAGACAGGGTAATGAAAAACTGTTTTTT | CASSLGPRQGNEKLFF
- | TRBJ1-1 | - | TRBV20-1 | TGCAGTGCTAATTCACCGCAGAACACTGAAGCTTTCTTT | CSANSPQNTEAFF
- | TRBJ2-6 | many | TRBV6-1 | TGTGCCAGCAGCCCTAGTAGCTCTGGGGCCAACGTCCTGACTTTC | CASSPSSSGANVLTF
- | TRBJ1-5 | - | TRBV5-1 | TGCGCCAGCAGCGATGGGGGTCTCGGTCAGCCCCAGCATTTT | CASSDGGLGQPQHF
TRBD1 | TRBJ2-1 | few | TRBV10-3 | TGTGCCATCGGGACCCCAGGGGGCAATGAGCAGTTCTTC | CAIGTPGGNEQFF
- | TRBJ1-4 | - | TRBV7-2 | TGTGCCAGCAGCACCAGGTCAGGGAGGGATGAAAAACTGTTTTTT | CASSTRSGRDEKLFF
TRBD2 | TRBJ2-5 | - | TRBV24-1 | TGTGCCACCAGTGGGCGGCTGGGAGGGACGACGGAAGAGACCCAGTACTTC | CATSGRLGGTTEETQYF
TRBD1 | TRBJ2-6 | - | TRBV10-2 | TGTGCCAGCAGCCTCGGGCACGGGACAGGGTTCCCCTCTGGGGCCAACGTCCCGACTTTC | CASSLGHGTGFPSGANVPTF
- | TRBJ2-1 | - | TRBV20-1 | TGCAGTGCTAGAGATCCCCTAGCGAACTACAATGAGCAGTTCTTC | CSARDPLANYNEQFF
- | TRBJ2-1 | - | TRBV19 | TGTGCCAGTAGTATAAACTACAGAAATGAGCAGTTCTTC | CASSINYRNEQFF
- | TRBJ1-2 | - | TRBV20-1 | TGCAGTGCAAGCCTAACGGGGAACTATGGCTACACCTTC | CSASLTGNYGYTF
TRBD1 | TRBJ2-1 | - | TRBV12-3/TRBV12-4 | TGTGCCAGCAGCCAGGGGACAGGGTTCTACAATGAGCAGTTCTTC | CASSQGTGFYNEQFF
TRBD1 | TRBJ2-3 | - | TRBV5-8 | TGTGCCAGCAGCTGGGGCGGACGGACAGGGCCAGATACGCAGTATTTT | CASSWGGRTGPDTQYF
- | TRBJ2-3 | - | TRBV5-1 | TGCGCCAGCAGCTTGGAAGGGGGTCTGGCAGATACGCAGTATTTT | CASSLEGGLADTQYF
- | TRBJ1-2 | - | TRBV28 | TGTGCCAGCAGTTTAAAGTTGGCAGGGTTCCGAGGCTACACCTTC | CASSLKLAGFRGYTF
- | TRBJ1-6 | - | TRBV5-1 | TGCGCCAGCAGCGGAGGGGCGCGGGGTTCACCCCTCCACTTT | CASSGGARGSPLHF